The 24 T cell receptor beta chains below were found in one sample sequenced in a study of blood T cell repertoires in COVID-19. The table came from immunoSEQ multiplex PCR; TCRdb's copy has only in-frame clones and leaves some out. The data show around 16,000 clones, with over 80% seen just once and 15% to 20% held by the top ten. The material sequenced was peripheral blood. The receptors come from a human donor in a cohort sampled during active COVID-19.

This chain links TRBV29-1 with TRBJ2-1, with D tentatively TRBD2 (6 bases). Per germline, CDR1 SQVTM and CDR2 ANQGSEA. The CDR3 is 12 residues long. V lost 7 bases, J lost 9 bases, and 16 bases lay in between. The CDR3 DNA reads as TGCAGCGGGGGACTGGGCGGAGGTGAGCAGTTCTTC. It encodes CSGGLGGGEQFF.

The chain carries TRBV7-9 and TRBJ1-2; D call uncertain. The CDR3 is made up of 18 amino acids. CDR1 is SEHNR and CDR2 is FQNEAQ in the germline V gene (reference sequence). Between the trimmed V and J ends, which lost 4 bases and 0 bases, there was a span of 21 bases. CDR3 DNA sequence: TGTGCCAGCAGCTCCGGTCAAAAAGGGAAGCGGCCTAACTATGGCTACACCTTC. Residues: CASSSGQKGKRPNYGYTF.

This chain uses TRBV7-9 with TRBJ2-2, with TRBD1 as a possible D gene (6 bases). This CDR3 has 15 residues. Germline values: CDR1 SEHNR, CDR2 FQNEAQ (reference sequence). Between the trimmed V and J ends, which lost 7 bases and 2 bases, there was a span of 14 bases. The CDR3 sequence: CASTIRGFNTGELFF. The DNA of the CDR3 is TGTGCCAGCACGATCAGGGGATTCAACACCGGGGAGCTGTTTTTT.

This rearrangement joins TRBV6-2 or TRBV6-3 to TRBJ1-5, with 8 bases matching TRBD1. Germline V gene data show CDR1 as MNHEY and CDR2 as SVGEGT. This CDR3 comprises 17 residues. V shed 2 bases and J 4 bases; nucleotides not matched to a gene: 10. The CDR3 spells CASSYPRTGMGNQPQHF. The CDR3, as DNA: TGTGCCAGCAGTTACCCGCGGACAGGGATGGGAAATCAGCCCCAGCATTTT.

The chain uses TRBV14 and TRBJ2-7; 7 bases match TRBD2. With V trimmed by 0 bases and J by 0 bases, 5 bases remained unmatched. In germline, CDR1 is SGHDN, CDR2 FVKESK. This CDR3 region has 16 residues. The CDR3 DNA reads as TGTGCCAGCAGCCAAGAGAGCGGGGTTATCTCCTACGAGCAGTACTTC. This codes for CASSQESGVISYEQYF.

This chain joins TRBV5-6 and TRBJ2-7, with 7 nucleotides matching TRBD2. This CDR3 is 14 amino acids long. V was clipped by 4 bases and J by 3 bases; unmatched bases: 7. CDR1 is SGHDT and CDR2 is YYEEEE in the germline V gene. The CDR3 nucleotides read TGTGCCAGCAGCGGGGGGGAGAGTGTCTACGAGCAGTACTTC. Translating gives CASSGGESVYEQYF. Full variable domain (remainder filled in from reference TRBV5-6 and TRBJ2-7): DAGVTQSPTHLIKTRGQQVTLRCSPKSGHDTVSWYQQALGQGPQFIFQYYEEEERQRGNFPDRFSGHQFPNYSSELNVNALLLGDSALYLCASSGGESVYEQYFGPGTRLTVT.

The chain employs TRBV5-4 and TRBJ2-1, with a tentative D call TRBD2 (5 bases). CDR1 is SGHNT, CDR2 YYREEE, per germline (reference sequence). V lost 1 base, J lost 8 bases, and 10 bases lay in between. The CDR3 length is 13 residues. CDR3 loop: CASSLPVGDEQFF. CDR3 nucleotides: TGTGCCAGCAGCTTGCCCGTGGGAGATGAGCAGTTCTTC. The variable domain in full, with the rest retrieved from reference TRBV5-4 and TRBJ2-1, is ETGVTQSPTHLIKTRGQQVTLRCSSQSGHNTVSWYQQALGQGPQFIFQYYREEENGRGNFPPRFSGLQFPNYSSELNVNALELDDSALYLCASSLPVGDEQFFGPGTRLTVL.

The chain has TRBV5-1 and TRBJ2-1, with D maybe TRBD1 (6 bases). The CDR3 is 14 residues long. Trimming removed 4 bases from V and 5 bases from J, with 13 bases in between. Germline CDR1 is SGHRS and CDR2 is YFSETQ. CDR3 in DNA: TGCGCCAGCAGCGGGGGCGCGCGGGACAATGAGCAGTTCTTC. This translates into CASSGGARDNEQFF.

This clone showed up just once. The chain couples TRBV3-1 (or the pseudogene TRBV3-2) to TRBJ2-5; 7 nucleotides match TRBD1. The CDR3 has 15 amino acids. In germline, CDR1 is LGHDT, CDR2 YNNKEL (reference sequence). Trimming at V came to 1 base and at J to 5 bases, leaving 7 bases not matched to a gene. This chain's CDR3 is CASSQGTGIRETQYF. The DNA for the CDR3 is TGTGCCAGCAGCCAAGGGACAGGCATAAGGGAGACCCAGTACTTC.

This chain uses TRBV28 with TRBJ2-7; 9 bases match TRBD1. In germline, CDR1 is MDHEN, CDR2 SYDVKM. CDR3 length equals 15 residues. V lost 6 bases to trimming and J lost 1 base; unmatched junction nucleotides: 7. The CDR3 DNA sequence: TGTGCCAGCAGCCCTACAGGGGGCGCGTCCTACGAGCAGTACTTC. The encoded protein is CASSPTGGASYEQYF.

The gene calls are TRBV19 and TRBJ1-4; no firm D call. The germline V gene has CDR1 LNHDA and CDR2 SQIVND (reference sequence). V lost 6 bases and J lost 2, with 19 bases in between. The length of the CDR3 is 17 residues. In DNA, the CDR3 is TGTGCCAGTAGCGGGTCGCCTATTTGGGTGACTAATGAAAAACTGTTTTTT. Residues: CASSGSPIWVTNEKLFF. Full variable domain (remainder filled in from reference TRBV19 and TRBJ1-4): DGGITQSPKYLFRKEGQNVTLSCEQNLNHDAMYWYRQDPGQGLRLIYYSQIVNDFQKGDIAEGYSVSREKKESFPLTVTSAQKNPTAFYLCASSGSPIWVTNEKLFFGSGTQLSVL.

The rearrangement uses TRBV28 and TRBJ1-1, with D maybe TRBD1 (5 bases). There are 20 residues in the CDR3. V lost 4 bases, J lost 0 bases, and 27 bases lay in between. Germline CDR1 is MDHEN and CDR2 is SYDVKM. Written as DNA, the CDR3 is TGTGCCAGCAGTTCTGTCCAAACTCCGGGACTTCGGGCAGTGAACACTGAAGCTTTCTTT. Its translation: CASSSVQTPGLRAVNTEAFF.

The chain couples TRBV10-2 to TRBJ2-5; D is undetermined. V gave up 0 bases and J gave up 4 bases, with 12 bases separating them. The CDR3 has 15 amino acids. CDR1 and CDR2 (germline): WSHSY, SAAADI. CDR3 nucleotide sequence: TGCGCCAGCAGTGAGTCAATCCTAACCGTAGAGACCCAGTACTTC. Translated, it gives CASSESILTVETQYF.

This chain connects TRBV7-9 to TRBJ2-1, with 13 bases fitting TRBD2. Germline V gives CDR1 SEHNR, CDR2 FQNEAQ (reference sequence). CDR3 size: 15 residues. V trimming: 5 bases; J trimming: 4 bases; junction bases outside the gene matches: 2. This CDR3 is CASSRLAGGYNEQFF. The CDR3 DNA follows: TGTGCCAGCAGCAGACTAGCGGGGGGTTACAATGAGCAGTTCTTC.

The V gene is TRBV5-4, the J gene TRBJ2-3; 7 bases agree with TRBD2. Germline V gene data show CDR1 as SGHNT and CDR2 as YYREEE (reference sequence). J was trimmed by 0 bases and V by 7 bases; bases with no gene match: 5. This CDR3 spans 14 amino acids. The CDR3 loop is CASRGDYSTDTQYF. The CDR3 nucleotides are TGTGCCAGCCGGGGGGACTACAGCACAGATACGCAGTATTTT.

As to this clone: A read error may account for a junction end that differs from germline. The chain is built from TRBV28 and TRBJ2-4, with 9 bases fitting TRBD1. CDR1 is MDHEN, CDR2 SYDVKM, per germline. This CDR3 spans 14 amino acids. The CDR3 nucleotides are TGTGCCAGCAGACAAGCGCACGTGGGGACAGGGCCAGACTTC. This translates into CASRQAHVGTGPDF.

The chain employs TRBV28 and TRBJ2-3; 10 positions match TRBD2. The germline CDR1 and CDR2 sequences are MDHEN and SYDVKM. V shed 5 bases and J 5 bases; nucleotides not matched to a gene: 19. The length of the CDR3 is 19 residues. In nucleotides, the CDR3 is TGTGCCAGCAGTCCCCTGAGGGGCAAAGCGGGAGGGCCTTTAGATACGCAGTATTTT. Protein: CASSPLRGKAGGPLDTQYF.

The chain is built from TRBV19 and TRBJ1-2, with D uncertain. Trimming removed 1 base at V and 2 bases at J, with 11 bases between. This CDR3 region has 15 residues. Germline V gene sequence: CDR1 LNHDA, CDR2 SQIVND (reference sequence). For the CDR3, the DNA is TGTGCCAGTAGTATAGGAGACCGGGTAAACTATGGCTACACCTTC. It encodes CASSIGDRVNYGYTF.

Within the sample, this clone is medium-sized. The chain joins TRBV19 to TRBJ1-1; possible D gene TRBD1, 6 bases. CDR3 length: 14 residues. Per germline, CDR1 LNHDA and CDR2 SQIVND (reference sequence). Trimming removed 6 bases from V and 4 bases from J, with 15 bases in between. The CDR3 coding sequence is TGTGCCAGTAGGAAACAGGGTGGTGGCACTGAAGCTTTCTTT. Amino acids: CASRKQGGGTEAFF.

This chain uses TRBV12-3 or TRBV12-4 with TRBJ2-7; D call uncertain. The ends were cut back, 3 bases at V and 0 bases at J, with 6 bases in the middle. This CDR3 has 13 residues. The CDR3 reads CASSFGDSYEQYF. The DNA of the CDR3 is TGTGCCAGCAGTTTCGGAGACTCCTACGAGCAGTACTTC.

This sequence joins TRBV6-2 or TRBV6-3 and TRBJ2-1; TRBD1 is a possible D gene (6 bases). V was clipped by 5 bases and J by 0 bases, with 14 bases between them. This CDR3 is 16 amino acids long. The germline CDR1 and CDR2 sequences are MNHEY and SVGEGT. CDR3 loop: CASSRGQLFSYNEQFF. The CDR3 bases are TGTGCCAGCAGTAGAGGACAGTTGTTCTCCTACAATGAGCAGTTCTTC.

The chain is built from TRBV2 and TRBJ1-2, with 12 positions matching TRBD1. Germline CDR1 and CDR2: SNHLY and FYNNEI. This CDR3 region has 15 residues. V lost 4 bases, J lost 7 bases, and 7 bases stayed unmatched. The CDR3 DNA is TGTGCCAGCAGTGGAAGGGGACAGGGGGCGGCTGGCTACACCTTC. Its translation: CASSGRGQGAAGYTF.

The chain employs TRBV10-1 and TRBJ1-1; maybe TRBD1 (6 bases). The V gene's germline CDR1 is WNHNN and CDR2 SYGVQD (reference sequence). The CDR3 loop spans 13 amino acids. Trimming removed 3 bases at V and 9 bases at J, with 14 bases between. As DNA, the CDR3 is TGCGCCAGCAGTGATAGGCAGGGGCGGAAAGCTTTCTTT. Translated, it gives CASSDRQGRKAFF.

This rearrangement joins TRBV28 to TRBJ2-6, with D perhaps matching TRBD2 (6 bases). The V gene's germline CDR1 is MDHEN and CDR2 SYDVKM. V was trimmed by 8 bases and J by 0 bases, leaving 17 bases between them. This CDR3 contains 17 residues. The CDR3 sequence: CASGLVGGYSGANVLTF. CDR3 DNA sequence: TGTGCCAGCGGCCTCGTGGGGGGATACTCTGGGGCCAACGTCCTGACTTTC.